Listed here are 6 T cell receptor beta chains from one sample, sequenced in a study of blood T cells in healthy people across ages. Alongside a J-beta primer mix, a sample-barcoded 5' primer served in a second PCR lasting roughly 7 to 11 cycles. TCRdb ran MiXCR on the 5' RACE reads and lists one entry per CDR3 protein. The table shows more than 1.4 million distinct CDR3 sequences, with 42% occurring only once. The sample consisted of blood. The receptors were sampled from a woman aged 18 to 35 in good health.

This clonotype was seen a few times. V gene TRBV10-3 combines with J gene TRBJ2-1; 10 bases are shared with TRBD2. Germline assignment: CDR1 ENHRY and CDR2 SYGVKD. Trimming removed 3 bases from V and 5 bases from J; junction bases left unmatched: 7. This CDR3 comprises 16 residues. CDR3 coding DNA: TGTGCCATCAGTGATATTAGCGGGAGGTCGGACAATGAGCAGTTCTTC. Its translation is CAISDISGRSDNEQFF.

This chain joins TRBV3-1 and TRBJ1-2; D gene uncertain. Germline loops: CDR1 LGHDT, CDR2 YNNKEL (reference sequence). The CDR3 is 13 amino acids. Between the trimmed V and J ends, which lost 4 bases and 4 bases, there was a span of 10 bases. The CDR3 DNA reads as TGTGCCAGCAGCCCCCGGGTCTCCTATGGCTACACCTTC. Encoded protein: CASSPRVSYGYTF.

There are a few counts of this clonotype. The chain carries TRBV20-1 and TRBJ2-1, with 7 bases identical to TRBD1. Germline CDR1 reads DFQATT; CDR2 reads SNEGSKA (reference sequence). CDR3 length: 15 residues. V shed 4 bases and J 8 bases; nucleotides not matched to a gene: 14. CDR3 DNA sequence: TGCAGTGCTAAACCCCTGGACAGGATCGGCGATGAGCAGTTCTTC. Protein: CSAKPLDRIGDEQFF.

J is TRBJ2-1 and V is TRBV18; 9 positions agree with TRBD1. The V and J ends lost 3 bases and 8 bases, in that order; junction bases with no gene match: 8. From germline, CDR1 is KGHSH and CDR2 LQKENI. This CDR3 is 15 amino acids long. The CDR3 loop is CASSPLGTGTDEQFF. The CDR3 coding sequence is TGTGCCAGCTCACCCCTTGGGACAGGGACCGATGAGCAGTTCTTC.

The chain joins TRBV28 to TRBJ2-4; 8 bases agree with TRBD2. This CDR3 has 13 residues. Germline V CDR1 and CDR2: MDHEN, SYDVKM. The V gene end was trimmed by 5 bases and the J gene end by 8 bases; junction bases not matched to a gene: 5. Here the CDR3 DNA reads TGTGCCAGCAGTGGACTAGCCGGGGACATTCAGTACTTC. Encoded protein: CASSGLAGDIQYF.

The chain employs TRBV10-3 and TRBJ2-7; D possibly corresponds to TRBD1 (5 bases). From germline, CDR1 is ENHRY and CDR2 SYGVKD. Between the trimmed V and J ends, which lost 6 bases and 0 bases, there was a span of 6 bases. This CDR3 comprises 12 residues. CDR3 sequence (DNA): TGTGCCATCAGGACAGCCTCCTACGAGCAGTACTTC. Translated: CAIRTASYEQYF.